This T cell receptor (beta chain) was sequenced in a study of CD8+CD57+ T cells in acquired aplastic anemia. Study-wide context: Recorded DNA amounts for sorted CD4+ and CD8+ cells had an average of around 3.4 ug. Healthy CD8+ samples averaged about 11.0 million reads.

Study-level findings and limits: The study found no significant CD8+ Simpson's diversity difference between patients and controls.

The template for TCR beta VDJ and CDR3 sequence profiling was genomic DNA. TCRdb recomputed calls from the reads with MiXCR, one row per CDR3 protein. The sample lists a few hundred thousand distinct CDR3 sequences, just under 70% seen once, with 4% in the top ten. With 2 bases clipped from V and 2 bases from J, the junction kept 0 bases outside the gene matches. The germline gives CDR1 SGHTS, CDR2 YDEGEE. The CDR3 spans 13 residues. This clonotype has more than one count but fewer than ten. Its antigen is still unknown. This TCR was recovered from a human donor in good health, serving as a control. The chain carries TRBV5-8 and TRBJ2-7; TRBD2 matches 8 bases. Sequencing was carried out using sorted CD4+, CD8+, or CD8+CD57+ T cells (not recorded which) from PBMCs. The CDR3 bases are TGTGCCAGCAGCTTTAGCGGGGCCTACGAGCAGTACTTC. It is translated as CASSFSGAYEQYF.